Following are 8 T cell receptor beta chains from one sample sequenced in a study of post-analysis software for immune sequencing data. These TCRs are of unknown antigen specificity. Included in the TCR beta cDNA libraries were unique molecular identifiers. TCRdb passed the PCR reads through MiXCR, listing each CDR3 protein once. The sample carries approximately 660,000 distinct CDR3 sequences, around 60% recorded once. Study results and caveats: TRBV5-6, TRBV5-1 and TRBV20-1 were among a handful of TRBV segments more frequent in patients than controls.

The specimen sequenced was blood. Receptors originate from a girl aged 2-10 years with multiple sclerosis.

This clonotype appeared a few times. V is TRBV7-2 and J is TRBJ2-1; 12 positions agree with TRBD2. The germline gives CDR1 SGHTA, CDR2 FQGNSA. V shed 0 bases and J 9 bases; nucleotides not matched to a gene: 9. The length of the CDR3 is 17 residues. DNA for the CDR3: TGTGCCAGCAGCTTAGCGGAGAGACTAGCGGGAGTAGTTGAGCAGTTCTTC. Its protein product is CASSLAERLAGVVEQFF.

V gene TRBV29-1 combines with J gene TRBJ2-7; 8 positions agree with TRBD1. The CDR3 is 13 residues long. The ends lost 5 bases at V and 6 bases at J; junction bases unmatched: 9. Germline loops: CDR1 SQVTM, CDR2 ANQGSEA. CDR3: CSVRTGTTSEQYF. In DNA form, the CDR3 reads TGCAGCGTTCGGACAGGGACAACGTCCGAGCAGTACTTC.

V and J are TRBV5-1 and TRBJ2-7; 9 positions match TRBD2. The germline gives CDR1 SGHRS, CDR2 YFSETQ. CDR3 size: 14 residues. The trim removed 5 bases at V and 4 bases at J, leaving 7 bases unmatched. As DNA, the CDR3 is TGCGCCAGCAGGTTTAGCGGGAGTGGGTACGAGCAGTACTTC. Translation: CASRFSGSGYEQYF.

This clonotype was counted once. The genes are TRBV7-9 and TRBJ1-6; 8 bases align to TRBD1. The CDR3 is 15 amino acids. Trimming removed 5 bases from V and 7 bases from J; junction bases left unmatched: 7. The germline V gene has CDR1 SEHNR and CDR2 FQNEAQ (reference sequence). The chain's CDR3 is CASSEGQVVNSPLHF. CDR3 DNA sequence: TGTGCCAGCAGCGAGGGACAGGTGGTAAATTCACCCCTCCACTTT. Full variable domain (outside the CDR3, taken from reference TRBV7-9 and TRBJ1-6): DTGVSQNPRHKITKRGQNVTFRCDPISEHNRLYWYRQTLGQGPEFLTYFQNEAQLEKSRLLSDRFSAERPKGSFSTLEIQRTEQGDSAMYLCASSEGQVVNSPLHFGNGTRLTVT.

This clonotype was observed a handful of times. The chain carries TRBV7-9 and TRBJ2-5, with 13 bases matching TRBD2. Germline lookup yields CDR1 SEHNR and CDR2 FQNEAQ (reference sequence). CDR3 length: 15 residues. V shed 7 bases and J 7 bases; nucleotides not matched to a gene: 9. The CDR3 bases are TGTGCCAGCACCACGGGACTAGCGGGGAGGGGGACCCAGTACTTC. Its translation is CASTTGLAGRGTQYF.

Turning to this clonotype: A junction end diverges from the germline sequence, so it may reflect a read error. The chain combines TRBV5-1 with TRBJ2-1, with D possibly being TRBD2 (7 bases). Germline CDR1 is SGHRS and CDR2 is YFSETQ. This CDR3 is built from 17 residues. CDR3 sequence reads: CGSSGPLRGGPYNEQFF. The CDR3 region has the DNA TGCGGCAGCAGCGGACCCTTGAGGGGGGGTCCCTACAATGAGCAGTTCTTC.

The chain joins TRBV10-3 to TRBJ2-3; TRBD2 agrees at 14 bases. The CDR3 is made up of 15 amino acids. Germline V gives CDR1 ENHRY, CDR2 SYGVKD. Germline trimming cut 9 bases from V and 6 bases from J; bases unmatched to any gene: 8. CDR3 residues: CAITTSGGATDTQYF. CDR3 sequence (DNA): TGTGCCATTACGACTAGCGGGGGGGCCACTGATACGCAGTATTTT.

This clonotype was seen only a few times. J is TRBJ2-3 and V is TRBV5-1; D call uncertain. There are 14 residues in the CDR3. From germline, CDR1 is SGHRS and CDR2 YFSETQ. V lost 0 bases, J lost 3 bases, and 8 bases lay in between. CDR3 amino acids: CASSLVQITDTQYF. Here the CDR3 DNA reads TGCGCCAGCAGCTTGGTACAGATTACAGATACGCAGTATTTT.